This T cell receptor (beta chain) is drawn from a study of blood T cell repertoires in COVID-19. Study context: Sites across the United States, Italy and Spain contributed samples from acute and convalescent COVID-19. Sources were T cells, B-cell-depleted T cells, or PBMCs; the material itself was cDNA or gDNA.

CDR1 SGHRS and CDR2 YFSETQ come from the germline V gene. V was clipped by 4 bases and J by 2 bases, with 13 bases between them. The CDR3 has 15 amino acids. Original processing methods: Estimated nucleated cell counts came from reference gene primer amplification. Libraries were prepared by immunoSEQ multiplex PCR; TCRdb keeps only in-frame clonotypes and omits some of them. V and J calls and clone size are as listed in that table; D and trimming were resolved from the DNA. This sample has under 200,000 clones, with about 82% found just once. J is TRBJ2-1 and V is TRBV5-1; a possible D gene is TRBD2 (6 bases). This receptor was taken from a man aged 70 or older with active or convalescent COVID-19. Sequenced: peripheral blood. The CDR3 nucleotides are TGCGCCAGCAGCCGGGAGTCGGGCCCCTACAATGAGCAGTTCTTC. Residues: CASSRESGPYNEQFF.